The next 26 T cell receptor beta chains were all read from a single sample in a study of blood T cells in healthy people across ages. Primed by a sample-barcoded 5' primer and a J-beta primer mix, a second PCR proceeded for about 6 to 11 cycles. Via MiXCR, TCRdb re-called the 5' RACE reads, giving one row per CDR3 protein. The sample includes a few hundred thousand distinct CDR3 sequences, approximately 47% of them seen just once. The sequencing sample was made of blood. The source of these receptors is a man aged 55 to 70 in good health.

With regard to this clonotype: A much larger clone lies one base from this, so it may be a read error. The rearrangement links TRBV3-1 to TRBJ2-7; 13 bases are a match to TRBD2. Looked up from germline, CDR1 is LGHDT and CDR2 is YNNKEL (reference sequence). The CDR3 is 19 amino acids. The J segment lost 4 bases and the V segment lost 4 bases, leaving 16 bases of the junction unmatched. The CDR3 loop reads CASSLRQRKTSGRFYEQYF. In DNA form, the CDR3 reads TGTGCCAGCAGCCTACGACAGAGAAAGACTAGCGGGAGGTTTTACGAGCAGTACTTC.

The J gene is TRBJ2-7, the V gene TRBV7-9; 9 bases match TRBD2. The germline V gene has CDR1 SEHNR and CDR2 FQNEAQ (reference sequence). V shed 1 base and J 2 bases; nucleotides not matched to a gene: 3. The CDR3 length is 15 residues. The CDR3 region has the DNA TGTGCCAGCAGCTTAGGGGTAGCGGGGGCCTACGAGCAGTACTTC. Its translation is CASSLGVAGAYEQYF.

The chain has TRBV12-3 or TRBV12-4 and TRBJ2-3, with a weak D call TRBD2 (5 bases). Trimming removed 6 bases at V and 9 bases at J, with 22 bases between. CDR3 length: 15 amino acids. CDR3 bases: TGTGCCAGCAGCCCAGTGGGGTATTCGGAGGAGACGCAGTATTTT. Its translation: CASSPVGYSEETQYF.

The CDR3 DNA follows: TGTGCCAGCAGCCCCGGTAACGTAGCTAACTATGGCTACACCTTC. This codes for CASSPGNVANYGYTF. The genes are TRBV7-2 and TRBJ1-2; D is uncertain. The CDR3 is 15 residues long. V was clipped by 5 bases and J by 0 bases, with 13 bases between them. Looked up from germline, CDR1 is SGHTA and CDR2 is FQGNSA.

V gene TRBV20-1 combines with J gene TRBJ2-6, with 9 bases aligning to TRBD1. The CDR3 runs to 17 residues. V trimming: 5 bases; J trimming: 3 bases; junction bases outside the gene matches: 11. Germline CDR1 is DFQATT and CDR2 is SNEGSKA (reference sequence). CDR3 bases: TGCAGTGCTCCCCGGGGACAGGGAAGATATGGGGCCAACGTCCTGACTTTC. It is translated as CSAPRGQGRYGANVLTF.

This clonotype showed up just a few times. The chain joins TRBV6-5 to TRBJ2-1, with D perhaps TRBD1 (6 bases). The germline gives CDR1 MNHEY, CDR2 SVGAGI. The CDR3 contains 12 residues. Trimming pared 6 bases from V and 9 bases from J, leaving 12 bases between. CDR3 bases: TGTGCCAGCAGAAAACAGGGTGGTGAGCAGTTCTTC. It is translated as CASRKQGGEQFF.

Remarks on this clonotype: Given a much more abundant clone one base away, this may be a read error. This sequence joins TRBV9 and TRBJ2-7; tentatively, D is TRBD1 or TRBD2 (5 bases each). The J call could be wrong; TRBJ2-5 is a better fit for the DNA end. Germline V gives CDR1 SGDLS, CDR2 YYNGEE. The length of the CDR3 is 13 residues. CDR3 nucleotides: TGTGCCAGCAGCTTCATCGAGGGGAAGACCCAGTACTTC. This codes for CASSFIEGKTQYF.

The chain is built from TRBV20-1 and TRBJ2-5; D ambiguous. CDR1 and CDR2 from the germline V gene are DFQATT and SNEGSKA (reference sequence). V dropped 5 bases and J dropped 2 bases, with 15 bases sitting between them. The CDR3 covers 14 residues. CDR3 sequence: CSASRLIGQETQYF. Here the CDR3 DNA reads TGCAGTGCTTCCCGGTTAATAGGACAAGAGACCCAGTACTTC.

The chain has TRBV19 and TRBJ1-2; D unresolved. Trimming took off 7 bases at V and 3 bases at J, with 15 bases between the two ends. Per the germline V gene, CDR1 is LNHDA and CDR2 is SQIVND (reference sequence). The CDR3 contains 14 residues. CDR3: CASTPIGRYYGYTF. The DNA for the CDR3 is TGTGCCAGTACTCCGATCGGACGCTACTATGGCTACACCTTC.

CDR3 DNA sequence: TGTGCCAGCAAGACGACAGGGCGCACAGATACGCAGTATTTT. Protein sequence: CASKTTGRTDTQYF. This chain joins TRBV7-3 and TRBJ2-3; 7 bases line up with TRBD1. The CDR3 has 14 residues. CDR1 is SGHTA and CDR2 is FQGTGA in the germline V gene. Trimming at V came to 7 bases and at J to 1 base, leaving 5 bases not matched to a gene.

The chain is built from TRBV3-1 and TRBJ2-3; 10 nucleotides agree with TRBD2. The trim removed 4 bases at V and 0 bases at J, leaving 4 bases unmatched. CDR3 length equals 16 residues. In germline, CDR1 is LGHDT, CDR2 YNNKEL (reference sequence). The CDR3 DNA reads TGTGCCAGCAGCCGGGCTAGCGGGGGTAGCACAGATACGCAGTATTTT. The encoded protein is CASSRASGGSTDTQYF.

The chain recombines TRBV6-1 with TRBJ1-2, with 12 bases identical to TRBD1. V was clipped by 2 bases and J by 0 bases; unmatched bases: 7. The V gene's germline CDR1 is MNHNS and CDR2 SASEGT. This CDR3 is built from 18 residues. The CDR3 sequence is CASSERGDRGRSNYGYTF. As DNA, the CDR3 is TGTGCCAGCAGTGAAAGAGGGGACAGGGGGCGGTCTAACTATGGCTACACCTTC.

This chain links TRBV5-1 with TRBJ2-1; 13 nucleotides match TRBD2. The CDR3 extends over 16 amino acids. V lost 5 bases to trimming and J lost 8 bases; unmatched junction nucleotides: 10. From germline, CDR1 is SGHRS and CDR2 YFSETQ. The CDR3 sequence is CASRSTGTSGIYEQFF. For the CDR3, the DNA is TGCGCCAGCAGGTCAACCGGGACTAGCGGGATATATGAGCAGTTCTTC.

This clonotype showed up just a few times. The chain has TRBV27 and TRBJ2-7, with 11 positions matching TRBD1. CDR1 and CDR2 (germline): MNHEY, SMNVEV (reference sequence). Trimming removed 5 bases from V and 5 bases from J; junction bases left unmatched: 8. The CDR3 loop spans 15 amino acids. CDR3: CASSPGGTGGNEQYF. CDR3 bases: TGTGCCAGCAGTCCTGGCGGGACAGGGGGGAACGAGCAGTACTTC.

Concerning this clonotype: The junction departs from the called germline gene at one end, perhaps through a read error. The chain is built from TRBV9 and TRBJ2-7, with D perhaps matching TRBD2 (5 bases). The CDR3 sequence is 14 residues long. Germline V lookup: CDR1 SGDLS, CDR2 YYNGEE. This CDR3 is CAGSAHLATHEQYF. The CDR3 nucleotides read TGTGCCGGCAGCGCGCACCTAGCTACCCACGAGCAGTACTTC.

The chain combines TRBV11-1 with TRBJ2-7, with TRBD2 identical over 14 bases. Germline CDR1 SGHAT, CDR2 FQDESV (reference sequence). CDR3 length: 16 amino acids. After removal of 5 bases from V and 5 bases from J, the junction contained 8 bases not matched to a gene. CDR3 in amino acids: CASSETRGLAGDEQYF. CDR3 nucleotides: TGTGCCAGCAGCGAAACAAGGGGACTAGCGGGAGACGAGCAGTACTTC.

This clonotype turned up a few times. V usage is TRBV7-2 and J usage is TRBJ2-7; possible D gene TRBD1, 7 bases. The DNA end is a closer match to TRBJ2-5, so the J assignment may be wrong. The CDR3 consists of 13 residues. The germline V gene has CDR1 SGHTA and CDR2 FQGNSA. CDR3 amino acids: CASSLPGGKTQYF. CDR3 DNA sequence: TGTGCCAGCAGCTTACCAGGGGGGAAGACCCAGTACTTC.

The rearrangement joins TRBV14 to TRBJ1-2; tentatively, D is TRBD1 (6 bases). Trimming took 3 bases from V and 4 from J, leaving 15 bases between them. The CDR3 contains 15 residues. Germline CDR1 is SGHDN and CDR2 is FVKESK. The DNA for the CDR3 is TGTGCCAGCAGCCACCTCAGGGGCGTCACCTATGGCTACACCTTC. This translates into CASSHLRGVTYGYTF.

The V gene is TRBV6-2 or TRBV6-3, the J gene TRBJ1-2; 7 bases align to TRBD1. From germline, CDR1 is MNHEY and CDR2 SVGEGT. The V and J ends lost 5 bases and 0 bases, in that order; junction bases with no gene match: 9. The CDR3 has 16 amino acids. The CDR3 here is CASSVDHGTANYGYTF. CDR3 coding DNA: TGTGCCAGCAGTGTGGACCATGGGACAGCTAACTATGGCTACACCTTC.

The rearrangement uses TRBV20-1 and TRBJ2-7; 7 bases are a match to TRBD2. CDR3 length equals 14 residues. Trimming took 6 bases from V and 2 from J; bases not matched to a gene: 10. CDR1 DFQATT and CDR2 SNEGSKA come from the germline V gene (reference sequence). The chain's CDR3 is CSAEQRGLPYEQYF. CDR3 coding DNA: TGCAGTGCCGAACAGCGGGGACTCCCCTACGAGCAGTACTTC.

This clonotype came up many times. V is TRBV11-3 and J is TRBJ2-7; no clear D gene. The CDR3 has 13 residues. Trimming stripped 4 bases from V and 5 bases from J, with 12 bases between. CDR1 and CDR2 (germline): SGHNT, YENEEA. CDR3 coding DNA: TGTGCCAGCAGCTCCCGCCGTTTCGACGAGCAGTACTTC. This gives the protein CASSSRRFDEQYF.

The J gene is TRBJ2-7, the V gene TRBV20-1; no clear D gene. Trimming pared 3 bases from V and 3 bases from J, leaving 12 bases between. Germline CDR1 is DFQATT and CDR2 is SNEGSKA (reference sequence). CDR3 length equals 13 residues. CDR3 nucleotide sequence: TGCAGTGCTAGGAATAATTGGATCTACGAGCAGTACTTC. Residues: CSARNNWIYEQYF.

This clonotype appeared once. This rearrangement joins TRBV5-1 to TRBJ2-4; TRBD1 agrees at 8 bases. The CDR3 covers 17 residues. The junction had 9 bases not matched to a gene; V was cut back by 3 bases and J by 1 base. Germline V gives CDR1 SGHRS, CDR2 YFSETQ. The CDR3 sequence is CASSYGGQGSAKNIQYF. CDR3 bases: TGCGCCAGCAGCTACGGTGGACAGGGAAGTGCCAAAAACATTCAGTACTTC.

About this clonotype itself: A junction boundary mismatches the germline segment, possibly from a read error. This chain connects TRBV7-2 to TRBJ2-3, with 8 bases that match TRBD2. The CDR3 is 14 residues long. Germline lookup yields CDR1 SGHTA and CDR2 FQGNSA. CDR3 loop: CASSFAGGTDAQYF. The CDR3 DNA reads TGTGCCAGCAGCTTTGCGGGAGGCACAGATGCGCAGTATTTT. Together with reference TRBV7-2 and TRBJ2-3, the CDR3 gives the full variable domain: GAGVSQSPSNKVTEKGKDVELRCDPISGHTALYWYRQSLGQGLEFLIYFQGNSAPDKSGLPSDRFSAERTGGSVSTLTIQRTQQEDSAVYLCASSFAGGTDAQYFGPGTRLTVL.

This clonotype was picked up many times. V and J are TRBV20-1 and TRBJ1-2, with a possible D match to TRBD1 (6 bases). With 6 bases removed from V and 2 bases from J, the gap between germline ends came to 10 bases. The CDR3 runs 12 residues. Per germline, CDR1 DFQATT and CDR2 SNEGSKA (reference sequence). In nucleotides, the CDR3 is TGCAGTGCGAATGACAGGAACTATGGCTACACCTTC. It codes for CSANDRNYGYTF.

The chain carries TRBV5-1 and TRBJ1-4, with D hard to call. The CDR3 has 14 amino acids. V lost 4 bases and J 0 bases, leaving 7 bases between the germline ends. Germline assignment: CDR1 SGHRS and CDR2 YFSETQ. The CDR3 is CASSETTTNEKLFF. As DNA, the CDR3 is TGCGCCAGCAGCGAGACGACAACTAATGAAAAACTGTTTTTT.